A single sample gave rise to the 29 T cell receptor beta chains below, sequenced in a study of OX40 agonist ivuxolimab in advanced cancers. Profiling relied on immunoSEQ multiplex PCR, and the TCRdb table lists in-frame clones only, not all of them. The sample has approximately 50,000 clones; more than 85% are singletons. The source was CD4+ or CD8+ T cells sorted from blood, collected in a trial of the OX40 agonist ivuxolimab. All receptors come from an adult with an advanced solid tumor such as melanoma, head and neck, liver or kidney cancer.

The chain couples TRBV19 to TRBJ2-2; the D gene is possibly TRBD1 (6 bases). The CDR3 is 13 residues long. The germline V gene encodes CDR1 LNHDA and CDR2 SQIVND (reference sequence). The germline V and J ends were trimmed by 5 bases and 4 bases, with 8 bases remaining between them. This CDR3 reads CASSDRPTGELFF. The CDR3 DNA sequence: TGTGCCAGTAGTGACAGGCCCACCGGGGAGCTGTTTTTT. Complete variable domain (other parts from reference TRBV19 and TRBJ2-2): DGGITQSPKYLFRKEGQNVTLSCEQNLNHDAMYWYRQDPGQGLRLIYYSQIVNDFQKGDIAEGYSVSREKKESFPLTVTSAQKNPTAFYLCASSDRPTGELFFGEGSRLTVL.

The CDR3 nucleotides are TGTGCCTGGATGGCCGGGACAGGGAACACCGGGGAGCTGTTTTTT. It translates to CAWMAGTGNTGELFF. The rearrangement links TRBV30 to TRBJ2-2; 8 nucleotides align to TRBD1. The V and J ends lost 4 bases and 1 base, in that order; junction bases with no gene match: 5. Germline V lookup: CDR1 GTSNPN, CDR2 SVGIG (reference sequence). The CDR3 totals 15 residues.

For this clone: The sample holds other DNA sequences that translate to the same CDR3. The chain couples TRBV4-3 to TRBJ2-7, with 7 bases lining up with TRBD1. V lost 0 bases, J lost 0 bases, and 2 bases stayed unmatched. In germline, CDR1 is LGHNA, CDR2 YSLEER. The CDR3 is 15 amino acids. DNA of the CDR3: TGCGCCAGCAGCCAAGAGACAGGGAGCTCCTACGAGCAGTACTTC. It is translated as CASSQETGSSYEQYF.

The V gene is TRBV29-1, the J gene TRBJ2-7; 8 bases map to TRBD2. With V trimmed by 4 bases and J by 3 bases, 5 bases remained unmatched. The CDR3 extends over 13 amino acids. CDR1 SQVTM and CDR2 ANQGSEA come from the germline V gene. The CDR3 spells CSVGTSGNYEQYF. The CDR3, as DNA: TGCAGCGTTGGTACTAGCGGTAACTACGAGCAGTACTTC.

This chain links TRBV5-1 with TRBJ2-3; D gene unclear. Germline-derived CDR1 and CDR2 are SGHRS and YFSETQ. The CDR3 covers 16 residues. Trimming stripped 3 bases from V and 0 bases from J, with 14 bases between. As DNA, the CDR3 is TGCGCCAGCAGCTCGACCGAACGTAAAAGCACAGATACGCAGTATTTT. Translation gives CASSSTERKSTDTQYF.

The J gene is TRBJ1-4, the V gene TRBV5-1, with a tentative D call TRBD1 (6 bases). CDR3 length: 15 amino acids. Trimming removed 4 bases at V and 4 bases at J, with 14 bases between. Germline CDR1 is SGHRS and CDR2 is YFSETQ. CDR3: CASSTTGSRNEKLFF. CDR3 DNA sequence: TGCGCCAGCAGCACCACAGGGTCCCGTAATGAAAAACTGTTTTTT.

The chain couples TRBV19 to TRBJ2-5; no clear D gene. Between the trimmed V and J ends, which lost 3 bases and 4 bases, there was a span of 12 bases. The germline gives CDR1 LNHDA, CDR2 SQIVND (reference sequence). The CDR3 loop spans 14 amino acids. The CDR3 reads CASSIGGGRETQYF. The CDR3, as DNA: TGTGCCAGTAGTATTGGTGGTGGGCGAGAGACCCAGTACTTC.

The chain has TRBV18 and TRBJ2-2; TRBD2 aligns across 9 bases. The V gene's germline CDR1 is KGHSH and CDR2 LQKENI. J gave up 6 bases and V 3 bases, and 2 bases lay outside the gene matches. This CDR3 is 14 amino acids long. The CDR3 loop is CASSPGTSSGELFF. The CDR3 DNA sequence: TGTGCCAGCTCACCTGGGACTAGCTCCGGGGAGCTGTTTTTT.

The V gene is TRBV28, the J gene TRBJ1-5, with D uncertain. V was shortened by 6 bases and J by 1 base, with 4 bases between the two germline ends. The CDR3 runs 12 residues. Germline CDR1 reads MDHEN; CDR2 reads SYDVKM. The CDR3 sequence is CASRLSNQPQHF. Written as DNA, the CDR3 is TGTGCCAGCAGGTTAAGCAATCAGCCCCAGCATTTT.

The chain carries TRBV5-5 and TRBJ2-1; unclear D gene. The CDR3 loop spans 15 amino acids. The V gene's germline CDR1 is SGHKS and CDR2 YYEKEE (reference sequence). V was pared by 0 bases and J by 7 bases, with 14 bases between. The chain's CDR3 is CASSLATAWGNEQFF. The CDR3 coding sequence is TGTGCCAGCAGCTTGGCCACAGCCTGGGGTAATGAGCAGTTCTTC.

J is TRBJ2-7 and V is TRBV2, with a weak D call TRBD1 (6 bases). CDR1 and CDR2 from the germline V gene are SNHLY and FYNNEI. Trimming left V 5 bases short and J 5 bases short, with 13 bases between. The CDR3 sequence is 13 residues long. This chain's CDR3 is CASSPQGSNEQYF. DNA of the CDR3: TGTGCCAGCAGTCCCCAGGGGAGCAACGAGCAGTACTTC.

The chain carries TRBV28 and TRBJ2-3; the D call may be TRBD1 or TRBD2 (6 bases each). Germline V gives CDR1 MDHEN, CDR2 SYDVKM. Trimming took off 4 bases at V and 0 bases at J, with 17 bases between the two ends. This CDR3 has 17 amino acids. CDR3 protein: CASSSMMRGTSTDTQYF. The CDR3 region has the DNA TGTGCCAGCAGTTCTATGATGAGGGGGACTAGCACAGATACGCAGTATTTT. Looking up the rest from reference TRBV28 and TRBJ2-3 gives the full variable domain: DVKVTQSSRYLVKRTGEKVFLECVQDMDHENMFWYRQDPGLGLRLIYFSYDVKMKEKGDIPEGYSVSREKKERFSLILESASTNQTSMYLCASSSMMRGTSTDTQYFGPGTRLTVL.

In this sample, this clone turned up once. This chain connects TRBV19 to TRBJ2-7, with TRBD1 matching 10 bases. Germline CDR1 and CDR2: LNHDA and SQIVND (reference sequence). This CDR3 contains 14 residues. J lost 2 bases, V lost 6 bases, and 4 bases had no gene match. Written as DNA, the CDR3 is TGTGCCAGTAGGGACAGGGGGGCAGCCTACGAGCAGTACTTC. Its translation is CASRDRGAAYEQYF.

This rearrangement joins TRBV5-8 to TRBJ2-2; 7 bases align to TRBD1. The germline V gene has CDR1 SGHTS and CDR2 YDEGEE. This CDR3 spans 18 amino acids. After removal of 2 bases from V and 2 bases from J, the junction contained 12 bases not matched to a gene. CDR3 sequence (DNA): TGTGCCAGCAGCTTCCAGAGACAGGGCATTCGTAACACCGGGGAGCTGTTTTTT. Translation gives CASSFQRQGIRNTGELFF.

V is TRBV30 and J is TRBJ1-3; 9 positions match TRBD1. Germline V lookup: CDR1 GTSNPN, CDR2 SVGIG (reference sequence). Trimming removed 5 bases from V and 0 bases from J; junction bases left unmatched: 5. This CDR3 has 15 amino acids. CDR3 bases: TGTGCCTGGGATCGGGACAGGGACTCTGGAAACACCATATATTTT. Its protein product is CAWDRDRDSGNTIYF. Full variable domain (outside the CDR3, taken from reference TRBV30 and TRBJ1-3): SQTIHQWPATLVQPVGSPLSLECTVEGTSNPNLYWYRQAAGRGLQLLFYSVGIGQISSEVPQNLSASRPQDRQFILSSKKLLLSDSGFYLCAWDRDRDSGNTIYFGEGSWLTVV.

Here the CDR3 reads CASGGTYGELFF. The CDR3 nucleotides read TGTGCCAGCGGGGGGACATACGGGGAGCTGTTTTTT. V gene TRBV19 combines with J gene TRBJ2-2, with D possibly matching TRBD2 (7 bases). Germline CDR1 LNHDA, CDR2 SQIVND (reference sequence). V lost 9 bases, J lost 7 bases, and 12 bases lay in between. CDR3 length: 12 amino acids.

This chain links TRBV14 with TRBJ1-1, with D possibly matching TRBD1 (6 bases). Trimming took 0 bases from V and 11 from J, leaving 10 bases between them. Germline lookup yields CDR1 SGHDN and CDR2 FVKESK. The CDR3 length is 12 residues. This CDR3 is CASSQDRGKAFF. CDR3 DNA: TGTGCCAGCAGCCAAGACAGGGGTAAGGCTTTCTTT.

J is TRBJ1-2 and V is TRBV7-2, with D perhaps TRBD1 (5 bases). V dropped 4 bases and J dropped 5 bases, with 17 bases sitting between them. Germline CDR1 SGHTA, CDR2 FQGNSA. The CDR3 has 15 residues. The CDR3 loop is CASSSFRGRDYGYTF. Here the CDR3 DNA reads TGTGCCAGCAGCTCCTTTAGGGGCAGGGATTATGGCTACACCTTC.

V is TRBV4-3 and J is TRBJ2-7, with D perhaps being TRBD1 or TRBD2 (7 bases each). The CDR3 runs 14 residues. Germline CDR1 LGHNA, CDR2 YSLEER. Trimming pared 4 bases from V and 2 bases from J, leaving 12 bases between. This CDR3 is CASSLRGGPYEQYF. DNA of the CDR3: TGCGCCAGCAGCCTCAGGGGGGGGCCCTACGAGCAGTACTTC.

This chain uses TRBV7-9 with TRBJ2-7, with 7 bases aligning to TRBD2. V gave up 2 bases and J gave up 4 bases; unmatched junction bases: 8. This CDR3 has 15 amino acids. The germline gives CDR1 SEHNR, CDR2 FQNEAQ (reference sequence). DNA of the CDR3: TGTGCCAGCAGCTTACTCGTTGGCGGGAGTTACGAGCAGTACTTC. This codes for CASSLLVGGSYEQYF.

The chain uses TRBV19 and TRBJ1-1; no definite D call. CDR3 length equals 13 residues. Trimming left V 10 bases short and J 0 bases short, with 12 bases between. Per the germline V gene, CDR1 is LNHDA and CDR2 is SQIVND (reference sequence). CDR3 loop: CATTQALNTEAFF. In nucleotides, the CDR3 is TGTGCCACTACTCAGGCGCTGAACACTGAAGCTTTCTTT.

This sequence joins TRBV4-3 and TRBJ2-3; 8 positions match TRBD2. Per the germline V gene, CDR1 is LGHNA and CDR2 is YSLEER. The V segment lost 1 base and the J segment 3 bases; nucleotides outside the gene matches: 6. This CDR3 is 16 amino acids long. The CDR3 loop is CASSQGRGGQTDTQYF. CDR3 bases: TGCGCCAGCAGCCAAGGCCGGGGGGGGCAGACAGATACGCAGTATTTT.

J is TRBJ2-1 and V is TRBV6-6; D not certain. The CDR3 is 15 residues long. V gave up 4 bases and J gave up 7 bases, with 17 bases separating them. CDR1 is MNHNY and CDR2 is SVGAGI in the germline V gene (reference sequence). The DNA for the CDR3 is TGTGCCAGCAGTTCGTACGAGACTCAGGAAAATGAGCAGTTCTTC. Encoded protein: CASSSYETQENEQFF.

This chain links TRBV7-9 with TRBJ1-1; 11 bases line up with TRBD1. The CDR3 is 14 amino acids. Trimming removed 5 bases from V and 11 bases from J; junction bases left unmatched: 10. Per germline, CDR1 SEHNR and CDR2 FQNEAQ (reference sequence). The CDR3 loop is CASSRGTGGLGAFF. CDR3 in DNA: TGTGCCAGCAGCCGCGGGACAGGGGGTTTGGGGGCTTTCTTT.

The chain joins TRBV6-4 to TRBJ2-2; D remains ambiguous. Trimming removed 4 bases at V and 4 bases at J, with 16 bases between. Germline CDR1 and CDR2: MRHNA and SNTAGT. This CDR3 is 16 amino acids long. CDR3 DNA sequence: TGTGCCAGCAGTGGTTCAGTGCGTCCGGGCACCGGGGAGCTGTTTTTT. It is translated as CASSGSVRPGTGELFF.

The chain employs TRBV2 and TRBJ1-4; no clear D. CDR3 length: 14 amino acids. Germline assignment: CDR1 SNHLY and CDR2 FYNNEI. V lost 7 bases and J lost 0, with 9 bases in between. The CDR3 here is CASMSGATNEKLFF. The CDR3 DNA follows: TGTGCCAGCATGTCGGGCGCAACTAATGAAAAACTGTTTTTT.

The V call is TRBV5-1, the J call TRBJ2-5; 7 nucleotides agree with TRBD2. This CDR3 is built from 15 residues. Germline trimming cut 5 bases from V and 1 base from J; bases unmatched to any gene: 8. Germline CDR1 and CDR2: SGHRS and YFSETQ. The CDR3 sequence is CASSTSGTPQETQYF. As DNA, the CDR3 is TGCGCCAGCAGTACGAGCGGGACCCCCCAAGAGACCCAGTACTTC.

The chain couples TRBV7-5 to TRBJ2-7; TRBD2 was called by the table and not checked on the DNA. TRBV7-5 has pseudogene status. The CDR3 totals 14 residues. The CDR3 is CARSHPRGSHEQYF. Here the CDR3 DNA reads TGTGCCAGAAGCCATCCGCGAGGTTCCCACGAGCAGTACTTC.

The V call is TRBV29-1, the J call TRBJ2-2, with 8 bases that match TRBD1. The CDR3 consists of 14 residues. The V and J ends lost 4 bases and 7 bases, in that order; junction bases with no gene match: 8. Germline-derived CDR1 and CDR2 are SQVTM and ANQGSEA. The CDR3 region has the DNA TGCAGCGTTGGAGAAACAGGGGGAATCGGGGAGCTGTTTTTT. This codes for CSVGETGGIGELFF.